This T cell receptor beta chain was identified during a study of spatial heterogeneity in lung cancer. Points from the study as a whole: One measure, the expanded intratumoral alpha and beta TCR count, tracked tumor mutation counts. Ubiquitous expanded TCR counts tracked ubiquitous nonsynonymous mutations, and regional counts tracked regional ones.

Germline CDR1 reads SNHLY; CDR2 reads FYNNEI. J lost 2 bases, V lost 7 bases, and 6 bases had no gene match. The CDR3 runs 14 residues. As for time point: sample taken at primary tumor resection. TCRs were sequenced from unsorted whole RNA of tumor, nontumor lung or PBMC. Each CDR3 protein is one row after TCRdb ran MiXCR on the 5' RACE reads. There are 7,000 to 8,500 distinct CDR3 sequences in the sample; about 12% occur only once, and roughly 11% lies in the top ten. This clonotype was counted at least ten times. Antigen unknown. This material consisted of lung tumor tissue, taken at surgery. The chain recombines TRBV2 with TRBJ2-5; 8 bases are shared with TRBD1. The receptor was derived from a male donor with early-stage non-small cell lung cancer. The CDR3 DNA follows: TGTGCCAGCACCCTCGGGACAGGACAAGAGACCCAGTACTTC. This translates into CASTLGTGQETQYF.